The present T cell receptor (beta chain) was sequenced within a study of human T cells and chemical hapten exposure. Documented time point: pre-sensitization, week 0. Treatment: therapeutic diphenylcyclopropenone sensitization with weekly scalp DPC. The V gene end was trimmed by 5 bases and the J gene end by 0 bases; junction bases not matched to a gene: 10. Germline V lookup: CDR1 SGHAT, CDR2 FQNNGV. The length of the CDR3 is 18 residues. The library labeled individual cDNA molecules by adding unique molecular identifiers to them. Using its own MiXCR run on the RACE reads, TCRdb lists one record per CDR3 protein. The sample lists more than 100,000 distinct CDR3 sequences; roughly 12% were seen once. In this sample, this clonotype turned up many times.

The chain uses TRBV11-2 and TRBJ1-6, with 7 bases aligning to TRBD1. The TCR sequence derives from a young woman with alopecia areata. Some clones in this sample may be carry-over from other donors' samples. The source was whole blood, collected in connection with sensitization to the hapten diphenylcyclopropenone (DPC). The CDR3 bases are TGTGCCAGCAGCGGACGGGACAGCCGAAGCTCCTATAATTCACCCCTCCACTTT. It specifies CASSGRDSRSSYNSPLHF.